A single sample is the source of the 17 T cell receptor beta chains below, sequenced in a study of monozygotic twins with inflammatory bowel disease. Following a re-call of the 5' RACE reads, TCRdb has one entry per CDR3 protein and lacks DNA. The data show approximately 110,000 distinct CDR3 sequences, and the top ten clones hold around 12%. The sequenced sample was blood. The receptors shown here come from a human donor with ulcerative colitis or Crohn's disease, or a healthy co-twin of an affected twin (not recorded which).

The CDR3 here is CATSRDGPNTGELFF. The chain uses TRBV15 and TRBJ2-2. CDR1 LNHNV and CDR2 YYDKDF come from the germline V gene (reference sequence). There are 15 residues in the CDR3.

The V and J genes are TRBV19 and TRBJ2-1; the TCRdb call, TRBD1, lacks DNA for checking. The V gene's germline CDR1 is LNHDA and CDR2 SQIVND (reference sequence). The CDR3 spans 14 residues. The CDR3 sequence is CASSTQGSYNEQFF. The complete variable domain, with remaining parts taken from reference TRBV19 and TRBJ2-1, reads DGGITQSPKYLFRKEGQNVTLSCEQNLNHDAMYWYRQDPGQGLRLIYYSQIVNDFQKGDIAEGYSVSREKKESFPLTVTSAQKNPTAFYLCASSTQGSYNEQFFGPGTRLTVL.

This sequence joins TRBV7-8 and TRBJ1-2; TCRdb names TRBD1, which stays unverified in the absence of DNA. Looked up from germline, CDR1 is SGHVS and CDR2 is FQNEAQ. This CDR3 is built from 14 residues. Here the CDR3 reads CASSSPGQGGGYTF.

The chain joins TRBV7-9 to TRBJ2-7. Looked up from germline, CDR1 is SEHNR and CDR2 is FQNEAQ (reference sequence). This CDR3 region has 12 residues. CDR3 in amino acids: CASSRKGYEQYF.

The chain is built from TRBV7-9 and TRBJ1-5; checking the TCRdb D call of TRBD1 is not possible without DNA. Germline CDR1 is SEHNR and CDR2 is FQNEAQ (reference sequence). The CDR3 is 21 residues long. The CDR3 sequence is CASSLMPWGGWKLWSNQPQHF. Together with reference TRBV7-9 and TRBJ1-5, the CDR3 gives the full variable domain: DTGVSQNPRHKITKRGQNVTFRCDPISEHNRLYWYRQTLGQGPEFLTYFQNEAQLEKSRLLSDRFSAERPKGSFSTLEIQRTEQGDSAMYLCASSLMPWGGWKLWSNQPQHFGDGTRLSIL.

The chain carries TRBV12-3 or TRBV12-4 and TRBJ2-7; the D gene TCRdb calls, TRBD1, cannot be checked with no DNA. The CDR3 spans 16 residues. CDR3 region: CASSPGPQRGKYEQYF.

The V call is TRBV5-6, the J call TRBJ2-6. The CDR3 is 14 amino acids. The germline gives CDR1 SGHDT, CDR2 YYEEEE. CDR3 loop: CASSSIPGANVLTF.

The chain has TRBV5-1 and TRBJ2-5. The CDR3 runs to 16 residues. Looked up from germline, CDR1 is SGHRS and CDR2 is YFSETQ. The CDR3 protein is CASSLDMDLGLETQYF.

This chain joins TRBV24-1 and TRBJ2-3; TCRdb designates TRBD1, a call that cannot be tested without DNA. In germline, CDR1 is KGHDR, CDR2 SFDVKD. CDR3 length equals 12 residues. The CDR3 loop reads CATSAGTDTQYF.

The rearrangement uses TRBV29-1 and TRBJ1-5. Germline V lookup: CDR1 SQVTM, CDR2 ANQGSEA. The CDR3 runs 11 residues. CDR3 amino acids: CSVGGNQPQHF.

V and J are TRBV11-2 and TRBJ2-1; the D call from TCRdb, TRBD2, cannot be confirmed without DNA. This CDR3 comprises 15 residues. Germline V gene lookup returns CDR1 SGHAT and CDR2 FQNNGV. CDR3 sequence: CASTLGRSEGNEQFF.

The CDR3 reads CASREPSNQPQHF. J is TRBJ1-5 and V is TRBV28. This CDR3 comprises 13 residues. CDR1 is MDHEN, CDR2 SYDVKM, per germline.

The rearrangement uses TRBV28 and TRBJ1-5. The CDR3 is made up of 13 amino acids. From germline, CDR1 is MDHEN and CDR2 SYDVKM. The CDR3 sequence: CASSLRENQPQHF.

The chain is built from TRBV9 and TRBJ2-7; checking the TCRdb D call of TRBD1 is not possible without DNA. The germline gives CDR1 SGDLS, CDR2 YYNGEE. The CDR3 runs to 15 residues. CDR3 in amino acids: CASSVGDRVSDEQYF.

CDR3 sequence: CASSPQGGFSSEAFF. The J gene is TRBJ1-1, the V gene TRBV9. CDR1 and CDR2 (germline): SGDLS, YYNGEE. This CDR3 is built from 15 residues.

This rearrangement joins TRBV5-1 to TRBJ1-2. The germline V gene has CDR1 SGHRS and CDR2 YFSETQ. The CDR3 has 14 residues. The chain's CDR3 is CASSLGPRGDGYTF.

This chain uses TRBV20-1 with TRBJ1-2; TCRdb proposes TRBD1, but this gene call is untestable without DNA. Germline V gene lookup returns CDR1 DFQATT and CDR2 SNEGSKA (reference sequence). The CDR3 extends over 15 amino acids. The CDR3 loop reads CSAFDPGAGAYGYTF.